The 6 T cell receptor beta chains in this list originate from one sample, sequenced in a study of cytomegalovirus exposure and HLA in healthy donors. Both 60 Vbeta primers and 13 Jbeta primers went into the PCR. TCRdb's copy holds only in-frame clones and misses some; the assay was immunoSEQ multiplex PCR. The sample holds roughly 200,000 clones, just over 75% seen once. The specimen was PBMCs. These receptors all stem from a woman aged 55-75 years in good health and CMV-seropositive.

V gene TRBV30 combines with J gene TRBJ2-5, with D possibly TRBD1 on 6 matching bases. The CDR3 loop spans 13 amino acids. The V and J ends lost 2 bases and 9 bases respectively, with 16 bases between them. Germline V gene lookup returns CDR1 GTSNPN and CDR2 SVGIG (reference sequence). The DNA of the CDR3 is TGTGCCTGGAGTCCAGGACAGAAAGGGGCCCAGTACTTC. Protein product: CAWSPGQKGAQYF.

The genes are TRBV9 and TRBJ2-1, with TRBD1 matching 7 bases. Looked up from germline, CDR1 is SGDLS and CDR2 is YYNGEE. This CDR3 has 13 amino acids. V lost 4 bases and J lost 7; bases outside the gene matches: 5. DNA of the CDR3: TGTGCCAGCAGCCCGACAGGGCCGAATGAGCAGTTCTTC. Translation: CASSPTGPNEQFF. Variable domain in full (rest from reference TRBV9 and TRBJ2-1): DSGVTQTPKHLITATGQRVTLRCSPRSGDLSVYWYQQSLDQGLQFLIQYYNGEERAKGNILERFSAQQFPDLHSELNLSSLELGDSALYFCASSPTGPNEQFFGPGTRLTVL.

J is TRBJ1-3 and V is TRBV18; TRBD1 might be the D (6 bases). CDR3 length equals 16 residues. V was cut by 6 bases and J by 0 bases, with 15 bases left in between. Looked up from germline, CDR1 is KGHSH and CDR2 is LQKENI. Here the CDR3 reads CASSRFGQLSGNTIYF. CDR3 nucleotide sequence: TGTGCCAGCTCTCGCTTTGGACAGCTCTCTGGAAACACCATATATTTT.

In DNA, the CDR3 is TGCGCCAGCAGCTTGACCCCAGGGGATCGAGAGCAGTTCTTC. Its protein product is CASSLTPGDREQFF. The chain recombines TRBV5-1 with TRBJ2-1; possibly TRBD1 for D (6 bases). CDR3 size: 14 residues. Deletions cut 1 base from V and 10 bases from J, with 15 bases between. Per germline, CDR1 SGHRS and CDR2 YFSETQ.

J is TRBJ1-3 and V is TRBV19, with 9 bases identical to TRBD1. Per the germline V gene, CDR1 is LNHDA and CDR2 is SQIVND (reference sequence). The CDR3 is 14 residues long. J lost 2 bases, V lost 8 bases, and 4 bases had no gene match. CDR3: CASSRTGAGNTIYF. CDR3 nucleotide sequence: TGTGCCAGTTCACGGACAGGGGCTGGAAACACCATATATTTT.

J is TRBJ1-2 and V is TRBV30; unclear D gene. Per germline, CDR1 GTSNPN and CDR2 SVGIG (reference sequence). The V end was cut by 1 base, the J end by 4 bases, with 19 bases between. CDR3 length: 16 amino acids. CDR3 nucleotides: TGTGCCTGGAGTGAGGGAAGGACTATATGGAGCTATGGCTACACCTTC. The encoded protein is CAWSEGRTIWSYGYTF. Full variable domain (remainder filled in from reference TRBV30 and TRBJ1-2): SQTIHQWPATLVQPVGSPLSLECTVEGTSNPNLYWYRQAAGRGLQLLFYSVGIGQISSEVPQNLSASRPQDRQFILSSKKLLLSDSGFYLCAWSEGRTIWSYGYTFGSGTRLTVV.